The sequence of this TCR beta chain was determined in a study of shared clonotypes between healthy human individuals. Notes on the study in general: Specimens sampled were limited to blood, with tissue repertoires likely differing.

Clones were read by immunoSEQ multiplex PCR, and TCRdb kept only the in-frame ones, dropping some. The sample has about 530,000 clones, about three quarters seen once. Note on this clone: Its antigen is as yet unknown.

This clonotype was obtained from a woman aged 40 to 50 in good health. Some clones in this sample may be carry-over from other donors' samples. Sequences were obtained from PBMCs.

The CDR3 nucleotides read TGTGCCAGCAGCACCCAGGGGGGGAAGCAGTTCTTC. Protein: CASSTQGGKQFF. V gene TRBV7-3 combines with J gene TRBJ2-1; D is tentatively TRBD1 or TRBD2 (7 bases each). Germline V gives CDR1 SGHTA, CDR2 FQGTGA. Trimming stripped 5 bases from V and 11 bases from J, with 13 bases between. The CDR3 length is 12 residues.